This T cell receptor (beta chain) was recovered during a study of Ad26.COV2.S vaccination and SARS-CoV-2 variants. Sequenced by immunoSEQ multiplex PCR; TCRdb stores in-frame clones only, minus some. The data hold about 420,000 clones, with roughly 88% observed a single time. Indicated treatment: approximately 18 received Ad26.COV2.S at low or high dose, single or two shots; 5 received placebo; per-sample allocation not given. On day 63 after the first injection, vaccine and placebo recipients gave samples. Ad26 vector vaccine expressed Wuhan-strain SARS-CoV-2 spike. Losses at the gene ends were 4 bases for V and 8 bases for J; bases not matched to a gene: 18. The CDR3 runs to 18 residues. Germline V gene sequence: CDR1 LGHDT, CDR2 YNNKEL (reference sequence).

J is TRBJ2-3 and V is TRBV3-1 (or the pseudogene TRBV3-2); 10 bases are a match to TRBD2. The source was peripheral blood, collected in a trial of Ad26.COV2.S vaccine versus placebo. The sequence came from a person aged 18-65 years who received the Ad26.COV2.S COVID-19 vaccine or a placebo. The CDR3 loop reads CASSREVLAGTRGGTQYF. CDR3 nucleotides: TGTGCCAGCAGCCGTGAAGTACTAGCGGGGACTAGGGGGGGTACGCAGTATTTT.